These 13 T cell receptor beta chains came from one sample sequenced in a study of OX40 agonist ivuxolimab in advanced cancers. TCRdb keeps only in-frame clones here, not all; method: immunoSEQ multiplex PCR. In the table there are just over 20,000 clones, around nine tenths of which are singletons. The sample here was CD4+ or CD8+ T cells sorted from blood, taken in a trial of the OX40 agonist ivuxolimab. The receptor source for this set is an adult with an advanced solid tumor such as melanoma, head and neck, liver or kidney cancer.

This clone is a singleton in its sample. CDR3 DNA: TGTGCCAGCGGGCCCGACAGGGGGCGGGAAAAACTGTTTTTT. Translated, it gives CASGPDRGREKLFF. J is TRBJ1-4 and V is TRBV6-6; 10 bases align to TRBD1. Germline V CDR1 and CDR2: MNHNY, SVGAGI (reference sequence). CDR3 length equals 14 residues. Unmatched junction bases numbered 8, after V lost 8 bases and J lost 8 bases.

The chain recombines TRBV7-8 with TRBJ1-2, with D uncertain. This CDR3 has 17 residues. CDR1 is SGHVS, CDR2 FQNEAQ, per germline. Trimming took 1 base from V and 4 from J, leaving 19 bases between them. The CDR3 nucleotides are TGTGCCAGCAGCTTAGGGCGCGAGAACGGTGTTCGCTATGGCTACACCTTC. Translating it yields CASSLGRENGVRYGYTF.

The chain is built from TRBV5-6 and TRBJ1-1; D may be TRBD1 (6 bases). V lost 4 bases and J lost 3, with 13 bases in between. CDR1 is SGHDT, CDR2 YYEEEE, per germline. The CDR3 extends over 14 amino acids. The CDR3 region is CASSPEGDDTEAFF. CDR3 nucleotide sequence: TGTGCCAGCAGCCCCGAGGGGGATGACACTGAAGCTTTCTTT.

The chain carries TRBV9 and TRBJ2-1; D is undetermined. The CDR3 is made up of 11 amino acids. Trimming removed 0 bases from V and 9 bases from J, with 4 bases in between. CDR1 and CDR2 from the germline V gene are SGDLS and YYNGEE. In DNA form, the CDR3 reads TGTGCCAGCAGCGTAGGAGGTGAGCAGTTCTTC. It codes for CASSVGGEQFF.

The CDR3 spells CASKWGDRPIPYNEQFF. CDR3 coding DNA: TGTGCCTCAAAATGGGGGGACAGGCCAATTCCCTACAATGAGCAGTTCTTC. This chain joins TRBV21-1 and TRBJ2-1; the D segment call TRBD1 is taken from the table without a DNA check. TRBV21-1 is labeled a pseudogene. The length of the CDR3 is 17 residues.

This clone was observed a handful of times. The chain couples TRBV27 to TRBJ1-5, with D perhaps TRBD1 (5 bases). V was cut by 4 bases and J by 12 bases, with 13 bases left in between. CDR1 MNHEY and CDR2 SMNVEV come from the germline V gene (reference sequence). CDR3 length equals 12 residues. The CDR3 DNA reads as TGTGCCAGCAGTTCCGGGGGGGTCGACCAGCATTTT. Translation: CASSSGGVDQHF.

This chain joins TRBV15 and TRBJ2-3; D call uncertain. CDR1 and CDR2 (germline): LNHNV, YYDKDF (reference sequence). The CDR3 length is 15 residues. V gave up 3 bases and J gave up 0 bases, with 10 bases separating them. The CDR3 DNA follows: TGTGCCACCAGCAGCGTAGGTTCTAGCACAGATACGCAGTATTTT. Its protein is CATSSVGSSTDTQYF.

This rearrangement joins TRBV7-9 to TRBJ1-1, with D possibly being TRBD1 (6 bases). The CDR3 runs to 13 residues. Germline lookup yields CDR1 SEHNR and CDR2 FQNEAQ (reference sequence). Between the trimmed V and J ends, which lost 2 bases and 8 bases, there was a span of 12 bases. Here the CDR3 reads CASSLKGEGEAFF. CDR3 DNA sequence: TGTGCCAGCAGCTTAAAGGGGGAAGGGGAAGCTTTCTTT.

This clone has just one count. The chain carries TRBV2 and TRBJ1-2, with a weak D call TRBD1 (6 bases). Germline CDR1 SNHLY, CDR2 FYNNEI. The V end was cut by 6 bases, the J end by 0 bases, with 8 bases between. This CDR3 comprises 13 residues. The CDR3 DNA sequence: TGTGCCAGCAGCGGGACAACTAACTATGGCTACACCTTC. Translating it yields CASSGTTNYGYTF.

The rearrangement joins TRBV5-6 to TRBJ2-7; TRBD1 matches 11 bases. Germline CDR1 is SGHDT and CDR2 is YYEEEE. The CDR3 has 17 residues. V lost 2 bases to trimming and J lost 7 bases; unmatched junction nucleotides: 14. The CDR3 sequence is CASSFPAPGTGGWEQYF. CDR3 DNA sequence: TGTGCCAGCAGCTTTCCGGCACCAGGGACAGGGGGTTGGGAGCAGTACTTC.

The chain links TRBV7-8 to TRBJ1-6, with TRBD1 as a possible D gene (6 bases). CDR3 size: 19 residues. CDR1 SGHVS and CDR2 FQNEAQ come from the germline V gene. V was trimmed by 4 bases and J by 4 bases, leaving 23 bases between them. The CDR3 nucleotides read TGTGCCAGCAGCTGGGGGGGGGCGCAAATACCCCTTTATAATTCACCCCTCCACTTT. Translation: CASSWGGAQIPLYNSPLHF.

The rearrangement uses TRBV15 and TRBJ1-1; D might be TRBD1 (6 bases). This CDR3 contains 14 residues. Deletions cut 0 bases from V and 6 bases from J, with 11 bases between. Germline V gene data show CDR1 as LNHNV and CDR2 as YYDKDF (reference sequence). CDR3 coding DNA: TGTGCCACCAGCAGAGAAGCCAGGGGCCCTGAAGCTTTCTTT. This sequence encodes CATSREARGPEAFF.

CDR3 bases: TGTGCCAGCAGCCTGCGGCGGAGAGGGCAGTTCTTC. This encodes CASSLRRRGQFF. The chain links TRBV5-6 to TRBJ2-1; D unresolved. Trimming took off 4 bases at V and 12 bases at J, with 14 bases between the two ends. The CDR3 contains 12 residues. Germline assignment: CDR1 SGHDT and CDR2 YYEEEE.